This T cell receptor (beta chain) was recovered during a study of spatial heterogeneity in lung cancer. Study context: Donation came from 70 or so patients with untreated early-stage non-small cell lung cancer.

Every TCR cDNA molecule carried a tag that served as a unique molecular identifier. TCRdb passed the 5' RACE reads through MiXCR, listing each CDR3 protein once. The data contain some 32,000 distinct CDR3 sequences, less than 11% of them singletons. Many counts were recorded for this clonotype. Time point meaning: blood at routine non-recurrence follow-up after resection. This CDR3 is built from 18 residues. Germline CDR1 reads MDHEN; CDR2 reads SYDVKM. The V segment lost 7 bases and the J segment 3 bases; nucleotides outside the gene matches: 19. The clonotype originates from a female donor with early-stage non-small cell lung cancer. Sequencing was performed on PBMCs, taken at follow-up. The chain uses TRBV28 and TRBJ1-1, with TRBD1 matching 8 bases. CDR3 nucleotides: TGTGCCAGCACTGAATACTTAGGGCAGGGGGCCTGGGACACTGAAGCTTTCTTT. As protein: CASTEYLGQGAWDTEAFF.